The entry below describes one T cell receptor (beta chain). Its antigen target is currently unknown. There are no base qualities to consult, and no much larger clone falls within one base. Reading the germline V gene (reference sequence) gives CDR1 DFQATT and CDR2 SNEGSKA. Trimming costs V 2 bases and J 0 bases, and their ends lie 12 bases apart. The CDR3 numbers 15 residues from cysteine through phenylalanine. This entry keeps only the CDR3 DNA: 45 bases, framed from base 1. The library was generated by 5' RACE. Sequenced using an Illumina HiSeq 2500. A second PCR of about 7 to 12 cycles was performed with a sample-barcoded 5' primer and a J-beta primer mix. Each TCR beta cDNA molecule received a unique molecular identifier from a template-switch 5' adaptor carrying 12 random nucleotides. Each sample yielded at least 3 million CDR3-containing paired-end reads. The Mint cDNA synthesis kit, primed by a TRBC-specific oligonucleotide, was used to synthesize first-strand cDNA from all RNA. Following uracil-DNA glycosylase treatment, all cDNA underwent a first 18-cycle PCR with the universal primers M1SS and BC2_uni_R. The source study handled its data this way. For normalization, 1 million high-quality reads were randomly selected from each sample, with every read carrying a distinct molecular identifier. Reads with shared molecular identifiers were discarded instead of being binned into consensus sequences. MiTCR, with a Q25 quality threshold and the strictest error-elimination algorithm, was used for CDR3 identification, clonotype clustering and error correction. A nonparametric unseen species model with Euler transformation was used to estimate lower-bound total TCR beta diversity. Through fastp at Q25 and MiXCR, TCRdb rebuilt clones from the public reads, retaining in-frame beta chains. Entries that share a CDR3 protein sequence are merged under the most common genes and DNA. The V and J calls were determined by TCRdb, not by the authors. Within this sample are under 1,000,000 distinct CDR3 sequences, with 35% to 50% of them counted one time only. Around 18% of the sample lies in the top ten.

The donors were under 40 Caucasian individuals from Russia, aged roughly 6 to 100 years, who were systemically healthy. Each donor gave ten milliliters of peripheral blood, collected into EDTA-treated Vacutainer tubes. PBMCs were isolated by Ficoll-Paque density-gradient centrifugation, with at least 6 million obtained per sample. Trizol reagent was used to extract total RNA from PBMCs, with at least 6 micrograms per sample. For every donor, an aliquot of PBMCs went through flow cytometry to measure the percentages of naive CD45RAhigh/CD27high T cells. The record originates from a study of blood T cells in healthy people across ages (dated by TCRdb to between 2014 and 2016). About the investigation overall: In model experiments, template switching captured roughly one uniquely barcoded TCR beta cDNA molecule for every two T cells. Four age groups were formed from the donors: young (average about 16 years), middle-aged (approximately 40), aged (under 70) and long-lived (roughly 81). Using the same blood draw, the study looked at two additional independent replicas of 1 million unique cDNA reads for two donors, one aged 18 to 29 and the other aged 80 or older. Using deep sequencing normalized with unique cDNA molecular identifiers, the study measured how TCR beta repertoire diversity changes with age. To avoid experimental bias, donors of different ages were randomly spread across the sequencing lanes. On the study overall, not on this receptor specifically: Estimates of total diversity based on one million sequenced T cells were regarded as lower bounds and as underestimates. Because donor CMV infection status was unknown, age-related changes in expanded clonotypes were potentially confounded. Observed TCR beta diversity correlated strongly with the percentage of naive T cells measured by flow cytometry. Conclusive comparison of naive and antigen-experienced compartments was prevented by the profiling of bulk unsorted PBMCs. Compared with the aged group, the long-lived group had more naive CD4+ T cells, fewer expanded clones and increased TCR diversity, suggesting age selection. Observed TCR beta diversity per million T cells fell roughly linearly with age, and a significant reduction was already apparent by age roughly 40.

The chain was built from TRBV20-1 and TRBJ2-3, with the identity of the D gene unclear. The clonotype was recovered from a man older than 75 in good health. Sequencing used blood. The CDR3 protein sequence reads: CSARSRKTSTDTQYF. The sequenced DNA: TGCAGTGCTAGATCCCGGAAAACTAGCACAGATACGCAGTATTTT.